Listed below are T cell receptor beta chains from one sample, sequenced in a study of cytomegalovirus exposure and HLA in healthy donors. TCRdb's table, derived via immunoSEQ multiplex PCR, lists solely in-frame clones and lacks some. The table shows around 150,000 clones, with around a tenth occurring only once. Sequenced: PBMCs. The receptors here all came from a male donor in good health and CMV-seronegative. CDR3s include the opening cysteine and the closing phenylalanine or tryptophan. The order of the fields is J gene, clone size, CDR3 length, V gene, D gene, CDR3 protein, CDR3 DNA. D genes are given only for firm matches. Clone size appears in some rows only: once, few, many, or a class for an expanded clone.

TRBJ2-1,few,16,TRBV5-1,TRBD2,CASSLVGEGSYNEQFF,TGCGCCAGCAGCTTGGTGGGGGAGGGCTCCTACAATGAGCAGTTCTTC
TRBJ2-3,NA,16,TRBV7-2,TRBD1,CASSVQGASGTDTQYF,TGTGCCAGCAGCGTACAGGGGGCGTCTGGCACAGATACGCAGTATTTT
TRBJ1-5,NA,14,TRBV4-2,NA,CASSQETVRQPQHF,TGTGCCAGCAGCCAGGAGACGGTGCGTCAGCCCCAGCATTTT
TRBJ1-1,NA,15,TRBV5-1,TRBD1,CASSVPQGARKEAFF,TGCGCCAGCAGCGTACCACAGGGGGCGCGGAAGGAAGCTTTCTTT
TRBJ2-2,few,16,TRBV7-3,TRBD1,CASSLIAGQGTGELFF,TGTGCCAGCAGCTTGATAGCGGGACAGGGGACCGGGGAGCTGTTTTTT
TRBJ2-7,NA,14,TRBV7-2,NA,CASNNGQASYEQYF,TGTGCCAGCAATAACGGTCAGGCCTCCTACGAGCAGTACTTC
TRBJ1-1,NA,13,TRBV7-9,TRBD1,CASSQGQGAEAFF,TGTGCCAGCAGCCAAGGACAGGGCGCTGAAGCTTTCTTT
TRBJ1-2,few,15,TRBV19,NA,CASSIVLGSMWGYTF,TGTGCCAGTAGTATAGTCCTGGGGAGCATGTGGGGCTACACCTTC
TRBJ2-3,NA,15,TRBV6-5,TRBD1,CASRPGQGPTDTQYF,TGTGCCAGCAGGCCCGGACAGGGCCCCACAGATACGCAGTATTTT
TRBJ1-1,NA,18,TRBV28,TRBD1,CASSTAYARTGQNTEAFF,TGTGCCAGCAGCACTGCTTACGCGCGGACAGGGCAGAACACTGAAGCTTTCTTT
TRBJ2-7,few,14,TRBV4-3,NA,CASSLRDKSYEQYF,TGCGCCAGCAGCCTCCGGGACAAATCCTACGAGCAGTACTTC
TRBJ2-1,NA,14,TRBV29-1,NA,CSALKAAIVNEQFF,TGCAGCGCCCTTAAAGCCGCGATTGTTAATGAGCAGTTCTTC
TRBJ2-7,NA,13,TRBV2,NA,CASHLQGIGEQYF,TGTGCCAGCCATCTCCAGGGAATCGGGGAGCAGTACTTC
TRBJ1-1,NA,13,TRBV5-1,NA,CASSLLQGAEAFF,TGCGCCAGCAGCTTGCTACAGGGAGCTGAAGCTTTCTTT
TRBJ2-7,few,12,TRBV5-1,NA,CASSPQGYEQYF,TGCGCCAGCAGTCCACAGGGCTACGAGCAGTACTTC
TRBJ1-2,NA,16,TRBV15,NA,CATSSEPGVRDYGYTF,TGTGCCACCAGCAGTGAGCCCGGGGTTAGGGACTATGGCTACACCTTC
TRBJ2-7,NA,13,TRBV7-9,NA,CASSPQDTYEQYF,TGTGCCAGCAGCCCCCAGGACACCTACGAGCAGTACTTC
TRBJ2-5,NA,13,TRBV29-1,NA,CSVERAARGTQYF,TGCAGCGTTGAACGGGCGGCCAGGGGGACCCAGTACTTC
TRBJ2-1,NA,17,TRBV25-1,TRBD1,CASSGLRQGMDRDEQFF,TGTGCCAGCAGTGGACTCAGACAGGGTATGGATAGAGATGAGCAGTTCTTC
TRBJ2-7,NA,14,TRBV5-6,TRBD2,CASSLALAGDEQYF,TGTGCCAGCAGCTTGGCCCTAGCGGGAGACGAGCAGTACTTC
TRBJ1-2,few,17,TRBV7-6,TRBD1,CASSSYRDRAFNYGYTF,TGTGCCAGCAGCTCCTACCGGGACAGGGCATTTAACTATGGCTACACCTTC
TRBJ2-1,few,17,TRBV7-2,TRBD2,CASSLGLAGGRLNEQFF,TGTGCCAGCAGCTTAGGGCTAGCGGGAGGAAGGCTCAATGAGCAGTTCTTC
TRBJ2-5,few,16,TRBV5-4,TRBD2,CASSLGGSGGQETQYF,TGTGCCAGCAGCTTGGGAGGTAGCGGGGGCCAAGAGACCCAGTACTTC
TRBJ1-2,few,15,TRBV2,TRBD1,CASRPGQGGFYGYTF,TGTGCCAGCAGGCCCGGACAGGGGGGCTTCTATGGCTACACCTTC
TRBJ2-1,NA,14,TRBV27,NA,CASTPRRESNEQFF,TGTGCCAGCACCCCCCGCCGGGAGTCAAATGAGCAGTTCTTC
TRBJ1-1,few,14,TRBV7-2,NA,CASSLDRQNTEAFF,TGTGCCAGCAGCTTAGACAGGCAGAACACTGAAGCTTTCTTT
TRBJ2-5,NA,13,TRBV7-2,NA,CASTRSRLESQYF,TGTGCCAGCACCCGCTCACGGTTAGAGTCCCAGTACTTC